This T cell receptor beta chain was captured in a study of blood T cell repertoires in COVID-19. Produced via immunoSEQ multiplex PCR; TCRdb's table is partial and in-frame only. The table includes 350,000 or so clones, more than 85% detected once. This study enrolled people aged 18 to 89 from 24 US geographic areas. CDR3 size: 13 residues. After removal of 7 bases from V and 5 bases from J, the junction contained 2 bases not matched to a gene. The sample was PBMCs or T cells enriched from blood (not recorded which). This chain joins TRBV12-3 or TRBV12-4 and TRBJ1-4, with TRBD1 matching 9 bases. This receptor was identified in a woman aged 30 to 39 who had recovered from COVID-19. The CDR3 DNA follows: TGTGCCAGCAAAGGGACAGGGAATGAAAAACTGTTTTTT. This encodes CASKGTGNEKLFF.